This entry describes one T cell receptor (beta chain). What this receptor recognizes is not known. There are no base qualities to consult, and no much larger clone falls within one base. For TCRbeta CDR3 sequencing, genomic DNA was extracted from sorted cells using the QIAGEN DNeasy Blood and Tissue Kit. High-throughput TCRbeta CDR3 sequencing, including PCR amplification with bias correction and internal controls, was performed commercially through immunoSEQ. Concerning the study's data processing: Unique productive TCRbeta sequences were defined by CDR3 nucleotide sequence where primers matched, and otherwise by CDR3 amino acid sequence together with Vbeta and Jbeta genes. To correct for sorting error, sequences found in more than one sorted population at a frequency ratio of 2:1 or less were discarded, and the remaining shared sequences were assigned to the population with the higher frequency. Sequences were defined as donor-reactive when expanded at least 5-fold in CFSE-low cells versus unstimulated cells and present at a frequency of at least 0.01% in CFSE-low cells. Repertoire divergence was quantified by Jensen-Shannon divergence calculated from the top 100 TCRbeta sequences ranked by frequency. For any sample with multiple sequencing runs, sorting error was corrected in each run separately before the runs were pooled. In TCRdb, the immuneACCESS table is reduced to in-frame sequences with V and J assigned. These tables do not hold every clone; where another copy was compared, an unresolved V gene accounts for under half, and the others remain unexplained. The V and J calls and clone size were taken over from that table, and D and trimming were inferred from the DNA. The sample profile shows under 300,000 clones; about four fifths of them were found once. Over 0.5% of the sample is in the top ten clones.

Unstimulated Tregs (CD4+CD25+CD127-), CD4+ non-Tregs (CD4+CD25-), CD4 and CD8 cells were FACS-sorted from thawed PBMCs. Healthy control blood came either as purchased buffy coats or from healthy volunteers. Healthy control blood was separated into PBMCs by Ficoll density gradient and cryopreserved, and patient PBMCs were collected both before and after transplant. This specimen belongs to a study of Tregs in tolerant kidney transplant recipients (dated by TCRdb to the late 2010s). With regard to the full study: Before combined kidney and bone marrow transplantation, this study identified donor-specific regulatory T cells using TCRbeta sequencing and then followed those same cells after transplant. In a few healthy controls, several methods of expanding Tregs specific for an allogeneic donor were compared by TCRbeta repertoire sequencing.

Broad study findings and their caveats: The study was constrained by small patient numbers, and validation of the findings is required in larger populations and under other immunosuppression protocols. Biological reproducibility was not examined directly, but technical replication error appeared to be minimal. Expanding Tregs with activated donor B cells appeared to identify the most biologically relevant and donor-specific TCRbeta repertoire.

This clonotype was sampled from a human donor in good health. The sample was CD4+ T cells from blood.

In nucleotides, the sequence is TGCGCCAGCAGCTTGACCGCCGGGACAGCCTACAATGAGCAGTTCTTC. Its amino acids are CASSLTAGTAYNEQFF. The chain uses TRBV5-1 and TRBJ2-1, with 7 middle bases fitting TRBD1. There are 16 amino acids in the CDR3, from cysteine to phenylalanine inclusive. Only CDR3 DNA remains: 48 bases, in frame from the first base. From the germline V gene, CDR1 is SGHRS and CDR2 is YFSETQ. V ends up 1 base short and J 2 bases short, with an unmatched junction base count of 6.